This record covers a single T cell receptor (beta chain). From germline, CDR1 is SGHVT and CDR2 SQSDAQ. The CDR3 is made up of 18 amino acids. V shed 6 bases and J 9 bases; nucleotides not matched to a gene: 18. The data stem from a study of T cells in Graves' hyperthyroidism and ophthalmopathy. Template material for amplifying TCR beta CDR3 regions consisted of RNA transcripts. With the HTBI primer set, the TCR CDR3 went through a first round of RT-PCR. MiXCR was run by TCRdb on the multiplex PCR reads, yielding one entry per CDR3 protein. The data hold 650,000 to 800,000 distinct CDR3 sequences, with approximately 42% observed a single time.

This receptor was identified in an adult man with Graves' disease, either hyperthyroidism or ophthalmopathy (not recorded which). V gene TRBV7-4 combines with J gene TRBJ1-6; TRBD1 aligns across 9 bases. Sequencing was performed on peripheral blood or thyroid tissue (not recorded which). CDR3 bases: TGTGCCAGCAGACAGGTCCGCCGGGACAGGGTATTTTTTTCACCCCTCCACTTT. Its protein is CASRQVRRDRVFFSPLHF.